Below are 25 T cell receptor beta chains sequenced from a single sample in a study of blood T cell repertoires in COVID-19. Sequenced by immunoSEQ multiplex PCR; TCRdb stores in-frame clones only, minus some. Of 120,000 or so clones in the sample, 80% to 90% were seen once. The sequencing sample was made of peripheral blood. These receptors were obtained from an older woman with acute or convalescent COVID-19.

The chain recombines TRBV28 with TRBJ2-3; 8 nucleotides align to TRBD2. CDR3 size: 12 residues. Germline assignment: CDR1 MDHEN and CDR2 SYDVKM. V shed 10 bases and J 6 bases; nucleotides not matched to a gene: 6. Here the CDR3 reads CATLLAGDTQYF. CDR3 bases: TGTGCCACCCTCTTAGCGGGGGATACGCAGTATTTT.

The chain has TRBV15 and TRBJ2-3; 7 bases are shared with TRBD1. J gave up 7 bases and V 4 bases, and 5 bases lay outside the gene matches. CDR1 and CDR2 from the germline V gene are LNHNV and YYDKDF (reference sequence). This CDR3 has 13 residues. Written as DNA, the CDR3 is TGTGCCACCAGCAAGAACAGGGGTCATACGCAGTATTTT. It specifies CATSKNRGHTQYF.

About this clone: The sample holds other DNA sequences that translate to the same CDR3. This rearrangement joins TRBV29-1 to TRBJ1-5, with TRBD1 identical over 8 bases. Germline trimming cut 4 bases from V and 7 bases from J; bases unmatched to any gene: 6. CDR1 and CDR2 from the germline V gene are SQVTM and ANQGSEA. The CDR3 extends over 13 amino acids. The CDR3 region is CSVAGTGGQPQHF. CDR3 coding DNA: TGCAGCGTTGCCGGGACAGGTGGACAGCCCCAGCATTTT.

This clone was counted between two and nine times. The V and J genes are TRBV14 and TRBJ1-4; D unresolved. V was pared by 3 bases and J by 5 bases, with 7 bases between. There are 13 residues in the CDR3. Germline V lookup: CDR1 SGHDN, CDR2 FVKESK. CDR3 DNA sequence: TGTGCCAGCAGCCAGGCTTTCAATGAAAAACTGTTTTTT. As protein: CASSQAFNEKLFF.

The rearrangement joins TRBV7-2 to TRBJ1-5; D is undetermined. CDR1 and CDR2 from the germline V gene are SGHTA and FQGNSA. This CDR3 region has 15 residues. Trimming removed 0 bases at V and 9 bases at J, with 15 bases between. Here the CDR3 DNA reads TGTGCCAGCAGCTTAGCTCGGACGGGGATCCGGCCCCAGCATTTT. It is translated as CASSLARTGIRPQHF.

The chain employs TRBV27 and TRBJ1-1; TRBD1 agrees at 9 bases. The CDR3 contains 17 residues. Looked up from germline, CDR1 is MNHEY and CDR2 is SMNVEV (reference sequence). Trimming removed 5 bases from V and 1 base from J; junction bases left unmatched: 11. The chain's CDR3 is CASSQWDRERPNTEAFF. The CDR3 coding sequence is TGTGCCAGCAGTCAATGGGACAGGGAGAGGCCGAACACTGAAGCTTTCTTT.

The J gene is TRBJ2-7, the V gene TRBV29-1; 9 bases are shared with TRBD1. V shed 4 bases, J shed 6 bases, and the junction held 7 bases outside the gene matches. Germline CDR1 and CDR2: SQVTM and ANQGSEA. This CDR3 is built from 13 residues. As DNA, the CDR3 is TGCAGCGTTGCCACAGGGGGCCAAGGCGAGCAGTACTTC. The encoded protein is CSVATGGQGEQYF.

This sequence joins TRBV5-1 and TRBJ2-3; 7 nucleotides align to TRBD1. CDR3 length: 15 amino acids. Per germline, CDR1 SGHRS and CDR2 YFSETQ. V gave up 2 bases and J gave up 4 bases; unmatched junction bases: 7. The CDR3, as DNA: TGCGCCAGCAGCTTAACAGGGGTTCTCCCAGATACGCAGTATTTT. Translation: CASSLTGVLPDTQYF.

The J gene is TRBJ1-2, the V gene TRBV28; the D is unclear. There are 14 residues in the CDR3. Germline V CDR1 and CDR2: MDHEN, SYDVKM. The V end was cut by 2 bases, the J end by 4 bases, with 11 bases between. The CDR3 loop reads CASSLEVLIYGYTF. CDR3 coding DNA: TGTGCCAGCAGTTTAGAGGTCCTAATCTATGGCTACACCTTC.

This rearrangement joins TRBV6-5 to TRBJ1-1; D is unresolved. This CDR3 has 13 residues. Germline V lookup: CDR1 MNHEY, CDR2 SVGAGI. Trimming stripped 6 bases from V and 0 bases from J, with 8 bases between. CDR3 amino acids: CASRELLNTEAFF. As DNA, the CDR3 is TGTGCCAGCAGAGAGCTGTTGAACACTGAAGCTTTCTTT.

V is TRBV7-3 and J is TRBJ2-2, with 14 bases that match TRBD2. The CDR3 totals 15 residues. Per germline, CDR1 SGHTA and CDR2 FQGTGA. Trimming at V came to 4 bases and at J to 10 bases, leaving 5 bases not matched to a gene. Here the CDR3 DNA reads TGTGCCAGCAGCTCGGGACTAGCGGGGGTGGAGGAGCTGTTTTTT. This gives the protein CASSSGLAGVEELFF. The full variable domain, its missing parts supplied by reference TRBV7-3 and TRBJ2-2, is GAGVSQTPSNKVTEKGKYVELRCDPISGHTALYWYRQSLGQGPEFLIYFQGTGAADDSGLPNDRFFAVRPEGSVSTLKIQRTERGDSAVYLCASSSGLAGVEELFFGEGSRLTVL.

The chain links TRBV5-4 to TRBJ2-7; 14 bases are a match to TRBD2. Germline-derived CDR1 and CDR2 are SGHNT and YYREEE (reference sequence). Unmatched junction bases numbered 6, after V lost 7 bases and J lost 3 bases. The CDR3 has 15 residues. The CDR3 DNA follows: TGTGCCAGCGGTTACGGGACTAGCGGGGGCTACGAGCAGTACTTC. It translates to CASGYGTSGGYEQYF.

The rearrangement joins TRBV4-2 to TRBJ1-6, with D possibly matching TRBD1 (6 bases). Trimming stripped 4 bases from V and 8 bases from J, with 12 bases between. In germline, CDR1 is LGHNA, CDR2 YNFKEQ. The CDR3 spans 14 residues. The CDR3 DNA follows: TGTGCCAGCAGCCGCGGACAGCAGGATTCACCCCTCCACTTT. Translated: CASSRGQQDSPLHF.

CDR3 sequence: CASSVGQGRFDSPLHF. For the CDR3, the DNA is TGTGCCAGCAGCGTAGGACAGGGAAGGTTTGATTCACCCCTCCACTTT. The chain employs TRBV9 and TRBJ1-6, with TRBD1 matching over 7 bases. V shed 0 bases, J shed 8 bases, and the junction held 8 bases outside the gene matches. CDR3 length equals 16 residues. Germline V gene data show CDR1 as SGDLS and CDR2 as YYNGEE.

This rearrangement joins TRBV5-6 to TRBJ2-7, with D maybe TRBD2 (7 bases). V lost 4 bases, J lost 7 bases, and 15 bases lay in between. The CDR3 covers 13 residues. Germline V gene data show CDR1 as SGHDT and CDR2 as YYEEEE. The CDR3 spells CASSLTGGGEQYF. In DNA, the CDR3 is TGTGCCAGCAGCCTGACGGGGGGCGGAGAGCAGTACTTC.

On this clone itself: Other DNA variants within this sample encode the same CDR3. The J gene is TRBJ1-1, the V gene TRBV7-9; D possibly corresponds to TRBD1 (5 bases). Germline values: CDR1 SEHNR, CDR2 FQNEAQ (reference sequence). V lost 8 bases to trimming and J lost 1 base, with 8 bases between them. The CDR3 length is 12 residues. The CDR3 here is CASSQGNTEAFF. The CDR3 coding sequence is TGTGCCAGCTCCCAGGGGAACACTGAAGCTTTCTTT.

The chain uses TRBV5-1 and TRBJ1-1; D not resolved. Trimming pared 0 bases from V and 1 base from J, leaving 10 bases between. Per germline, CDR1 SGHRS and CDR2 YFSETQ. There are 15 residues in the CDR3. The CDR3 protein is CASSLDPSGNTEAFF. In DNA form, the CDR3 reads TGCGCCAGCAGCTTGGATCCTTCAGGGAACACTGAAGCTTTCTTT.

The chain employs TRBV12-5 and TRBJ2-5; 7 bases are shared with TRBD1. The CDR3 loop spans 16 amino acids. Looked up from germline, CDR1 is LGHNT and CDR2 is FRNRAP. Trimming cost V 1 base and J 1 base; bases outside gene matches: 6. This chain's CDR3 is CASGLGGTDTQETQYF. The CDR3 DNA reads TGTGCTAGTGGTTTGGGGGGGACAGACACCCAAGAGACCCAGTACTTC.

The V call is TRBV7-9, the J call TRBJ1-2, with 7 bases that match TRBD1. The CDR3 has 13 residues. J was trimmed by 6 bases and V by 3 bases; bases with no gene match: 4. In germline, CDR1 is SEHNR, CDR2 FQNEAQ (reference sequence). The CDR3 coding sequence is TGTGCCAGCAGCTTTCGAGGGGGCGATGGCTACACCTTC. This gives the protein CASSFRGGDGYTF.

The chain uses TRBV3-1 (or the pseudogene TRBV3-2) and TRBJ2-5, with 8 nucleotides matching TRBD1. Germline lookup yields CDR1 LGHDT and CDR2 YNNKEL (reference sequence). This CDR3 comprises 17 residues. V lost 5 bases and J lost 4; bases outside the gene matches: 15. DNA for the CDR3: TGTGCCAGCAGCTCGAGGACAGGGTTCGGGGGAGCAGAGACCCAGTACTTC. Residues: CASSSRTGFGGAETQYF.

This chain joins TRBV11-3 and TRBJ2-3, with D tentatively TRBD2 (5 bases). Trimming cost V 3 bases and J 6 bases, with 10 bases left between them. The CDR3 loop spans 13 amino acids. Germline CDR1 and CDR2: SGHNT and YENEEA. The chain's CDR3 is CASSFPPGDTQYF. In nucleotides, the CDR3 is TGTGCCAGCAGCTTCCCCCCGGGGGATACGCAGTATTTT.

The chain has TRBV18 and TRBJ1-6; 10 bases align to TRBD1. The CDR3 covers 16 residues. Germline CDR1 and CDR2: KGHSH and LQKENI. V lost 3 bases and J lost 7; bases outside the gene matches: 6. In DNA form, the CDR3 reads TGTGCCAGCTCACCGCTAGGGACAGGGGTCAATTCACCCCTCCACTTT. This sequence encodes CASSPLGTGVNSPLHF.

This chain uses TRBV5-4 with TRBJ2-6, with D perhaps TRBD2 (7 bases). Trimming shortened V by 4 bases and J by 2 bases, and 13 bases separated the two germline ends. The CDR3 spans 16 residues. Germline V CDR1 and CDR2: SGHNT, YYREEE (reference sequence). The CDR3 DNA reads as TGTGCCAGCAGCCTAGAGGGGGGGACTGGGGCCAACGTCCTGACTTTC. This gives the protein CASSLEGGTGANVLTF. The full variable domain, with the rest looked up from reference TRBV5-4 and TRBJ2-6, is ETGVTQSPTHLIKTRGQQVTLRCSSQSGHNTVSWYQQALGQGPQFIFQYYREEENGRGNFPPRFSGLQFPNYSSELNVNALELDDSALYLCASSLEGGTGANVLTFGAGSRLTVL.

This clone was seen once. In DNA form, the CDR3 reads TGCGCCAGCCGATTAGCGGGGTTGGACACAGATACGCAGTATTTT. It translates to CASRLAGLDTDTQYF. The chain joins TRBV5-1 to TRBJ2-3; TRBD2 matches at 8 bases. The CDR3 length is 15 residues. Germline lookup yields CDR1 SGHRS and CDR2 YFSETQ. The V segment lost 7 bases and the J segment 2 bases; nucleotides outside the gene matches: 9.

The chain is built from TRBV7-9 and TRBJ1-3; D is unclear. Germline V gives CDR1 SEHNR, CDR2 FQNEAQ (reference sequence). Trimming took 1 base from V and 2 from J, leaving 12 bases between them. The CDR3 sequence is 16 residues long. CDR3: CASSLEAGLTGNTIYF. CDR3 bases: TGTGCCAGCAGCTTAGAGGCGGGGTTGACTGGAAACACCATATATTTT.